This is a list of T cell receptor beta chains from one sample in a study of OX40 agonist ivuxolimab in advanced cancers. TCRdb's table, derived via immunoSEQ multiplex PCR, lists solely in-frame clones and lacks some. Of approximately 49,000 clones listed, around 80% are singletons. The source was CD4+ or CD8+ T cells sorted from blood, collected in a trial of the OX40 agonist ivuxolimab. The receptors derive from an adult with an advanced solid tumor such as melanoma, head and neck, liver or kidney cancer. CDR3s include the opening cysteine and the closing phenylalanine or tryptophan. A D gene is named only where the DNA matches it firmly. Rows give clone size only sometimes, using once, few, many, or a class for an expanded clone.

clone size,D gene,J gene,V gene,CDR3 DNA,CDR3 protein
NA,TRBD1,TRBJ2-5,TRBV5-1,TGCGCCAGCAGCAAGGGACAGGGTGGCGGTGAGACCCAGTACTTC,CASSKGQGGGETQYF
NA,TRBD1,TRBJ2-7,TRBV6-1,TGTGCCAGCAGTGAAGTCTGGGACAGTTCCACTGACGAGCAGTACTTC,CASSEVWDSSTDEQYF
NA,NA,TRBJ2-2,TRBV28,TGTGCCAGCAGTTTAAATCTACCGCAGGGGCTTAGAACCGGGGAGCTGTTTTTT,CASSLNLPQGLRTGELFF
NA,NA,TRBJ2-5,TRBV28,TGTGCCAGCAGTTCACAGGGATTCGCGACCCAGTACTTC,CASSSQGFATQYF
NA,TRBD1,TRBJ1-2,TRBV5-4,TGTGCCAGCAGCTTGCCCGGACAGGTGAATGGCTACACCTTC,CASSLPGQVNGYTF
NA,TRBD2,TRBJ2-6,TRBV4-2,TGTGCCAGCAGCCAAGAAGGGTTCGGGGGGGCAGCTGGGGCCAACGTCCTGACTTTC,CASSQEGFGGAAGANVLTF
few,TRBD1,TRBJ2-7,TRBV5-1,TGCGCCAGCAGCTTTTCACTCGGAAGGGACAGGGTCCACGAGCAGTACTTC,CASSFSLGRDRVHEQYF
NA,NA,TRBJ2-3,TRBV4-1,TGCGCCAGCGCCGGGAGCGAGGGGACTAGCACAGATACGCAGTATTTT,CASAGSEGTSTDTQYF
once,NA,TRBJ2-2,TRBV27,TGTGCCAGCAGTTCCGGGTACAGTACCTGGAACACCGGGGAGCTGTTTTTT,CASSSGYSTWNTGELFF
NA,NA,TRBJ1-1,TRBV28,TGTGCCAGCAGACACCCCGGGACCTCGAACACTGAAGCTTTCTTT,CASRHPGTSNTEAFF
NA,NA,TRBJ2-7,TRBV7-8,TGTGCCAGCAGCTTAGGTAGAAACTCCTACGAGCAGTACTTC,CASSLGRNSYEQYF
few,NA,TRBJ1-2,TRBV30,TGTGCCTGGAGGAGGAGGGGGAGCTATGGCTACACCTTC,CAWRRRGSYGYTF
NA,NA,TRBJ2-3,TRBV14,TGTGCCAGCAGCCAAGCGGCACATGCTAGCACAGATACGCAGTATTTT,CASSQAAHASTDTQYF
NA,TRBD1,TRBJ2-7,TRBV7-2,TGTGCCAGCAGCGCTGAAACAGGGGATATCGGCTACGAGCAGTACTTC,CASSAETGDIGYEQYF
few,NA,TRBJ1-2,TRBV5-8,TGTGCCAGCAGCTTCACTGACAGTCCTAACTATGGCTACACCTTC,CASSFTDSPNYGYTF
NA,NA,TRBJ1-3,TRBV5-4,TGTGCCAGCAGCTTGGTTGGGACAACAGGAAACACCATATATTTT,CASSLVGTTGNTIYF
NA,NA,TRBJ2-7,TRBV11-2,TGTGCCAGCAGCTGGACAGCCTACGAGCAGTACTTC,CASSWTAYEQYF
once,TRBD1,TRBJ2-7,TRBV19,TGTGCCAGTAGTATAGGGGACAGGGGACTGAACGAGCAGTACTTC,CASSIGDRGLNEQYF